The clone carrying this TCR beta chain was seen once. The antigen is undetermined. The PCR used 60 Vbeta and 13 Jbeta primers. TCRdb's table, derived via immunoSEQ multiplex PCR, lists solely in-frame clones and lacks some. The sample includes 150,000 to 200,000 clones, 70% to 85% of them seen just once. At the time of sampling, donors were nominally healthy, though unrecorded immune exposures were likely. This specimen belongs to a study of cytomegalovirus exposure and HLA in healthy donors. Study results and caveats: A later analysis showed HLA-associated TCR beta chains outstripping equally common others in clonal expansion.

Germline V gives CDR1 SEHNR, CDR2 FQNEAQ (reference sequence). The CDR3 has 17 amino acids. V dropped 5 bases and J dropped 4; count of bases not matched to a gene: 16. This TCR derives from a man between 18 and 35 years old in good health and CMV-seronegative. The specimen was PBMCs. V is TRBV7-9 and J is TRBJ2-5; 7 positions agree with TRBD2. The CDR3 DNA is TGTGCCAGCAGCGCAACCCTGGGGGGAGGGGTAGGAGAGACCCAGTACTTC. It translates to CASSATLGGGVGETQYF.